The 25 T cell receptor beta chains listed next were all sequenced from one sample in a study of graft-versus-host responses after intestinal transplantation. The assay was immunoSEQ multiplex PCR, and TCRdb's table has in-frame clones only and misses some. This sample carries 9,500 to 10,000 clones, 85% to 95% of them seen once, and the ten largest clones take around 2%. Source: PBMCs, taken 8 days after intestinal transplant. The receptors here all came from a human patient who received an intestinal transplant, so some T cells may come from the graft donor.

The CDR3 region has the DNA TGTGCCAGCAGCTTTAGCGGGAGGACCTACGAGCAGTACTTC. It codes for CASSFSGRTYEQYF. The J gene is TRBJ2-7, the V gene TRBV5-5; 10 nucleotides agree with TRBD2. CDR1 is SGHKS and CDR2 is YYEKEE in the germline V gene (reference sequence). With 2 bases clipped from V and 2 bases from J, the junction kept 1 base outside the gene matches. The CDR3 is 14 amino acids.

This chain connects TRBV19 to TRBJ1-1; the match to TRBD1 covers 9 bases. Germline values: CDR1 LNHDA, CDR2 SQIVND (reference sequence). The CDR3 has 15 amino acids. J lost 2 bases, V lost 5 bases, and 6 bases had no gene match. DNA for the CDR3: TGTGCCAGTAGTCCCGGACAGGGGATAAACACTGAAGCTTTCTTT. It is translated as CASSPGQGINTEAFF.

The J gene is TRBJ2-5, the V gene TRBV18, with D possibly TRBD1 on 6 matching bases. V lost 1 base and J 5 bases, leaving 11 bases between the germline ends. This CDR3 has 14 amino acids. Germline V CDR1 and CDR2: KGHSH, LQKENI. CDR3 region: CASSPQTGGETQYF. Written as DNA, the CDR3 is TGTGCCAGCTCACCACAGACAGGCGGGGAGACCCAGTACTTC. Together with reference TRBV18 and TRBJ2-5, the CDR3 gives the full variable domain: NAGVMQNPRHLVRRRGQEARLRCSPMKGHSHVYWYRQLPEEGLKFMVYLQKENIIDESGMPKERFSAEFPKEGPSILRIQQVVRGDSAAYFCASSPQTGGETQYFGPGTRLLVL.

This clone was detected once. The chain couples TRBV7-8 to TRBJ2-2; 8 nucleotides align to TRBD1. The ends lost 5 bases at V and 5 bases at J; junction bases unmatched: 7. The CDR3 consists of 15 residues. Germline assignment: CDR1 SGHVS and CDR2 FQNEAQ. In DNA form, the CDR3 reads TGTGCCAGCAGCACCGAACAGGGGGAGACCGGGGAGCTGTTTTTT. Its protein is CASSTEQGETGELFF.

This rearrangement joins TRBV5-1 to TRBJ2-7, with D possibly TRBD1 on 6 matching bases. CDR3 length: 15 residues. V was cut by 0 bases and J by 2 bases, with 12 bases left in between. Germline assignment: CDR1 SGHRS and CDR2 YFSETQ. This CDR3 is CASSLGSGVPYEQYF. CDR3 nucleotides: TGCGCCAGCAGCTTGGGGTCAGGGGTCCCCTACGAGCAGTACTTC.

The chain uses TRBV19 and TRBJ1-5; weak D call: TRBD1 (5 bases). This CDR3 is 15 amino acids long. CDR1 is LNHDA and CDR2 is SQIVND in the germline V gene (reference sequence). V was cut by 1 base and J by 0 bases, with 7 bases left in between. CDR3 nucleotides: TGTGCCAGTAGTATAGGTGGGGGTAGCAATCAGCCCCAGCATTTT. It is translated as CASSIGGGSNQPQHF.

V and J are TRBV5-1 and TRBJ1-1; unclear D gene. The CDR3 is 15 amino acids. Deletions cut 2 bases from V and 4 bases from J, with 15 bases between. Germline V gene lookup returns CDR1 SGHRS and CDR2 YFSETQ. Here the CDR3 reads CASSFGPGVPTEAFF. As DNA, the CDR3 is TGCGCCAGCAGCTTCGGCCCCGGGGTTCCCACTGAAGCTTTCTTT.

The V gene is TRBV6-5, the J gene TRBJ2-1; D is perhaps TRBD1 (5 bases). V was trimmed by 5 bases and J by 8 bases, leaving 10 bases between them. The germline V gene encodes CDR1 MNHEY and CDR2 SVGAGI. CDR3 length: 12 amino acids. The CDR3 bases are TGTGCCAGCAGTGAGCCAGGGTATGAGCAGTTCTTC. Encoded protein: CASSEPGYEQFF.

The rearrangement joins TRBV6-1 to TRBJ1-1; tentative D call: TRBD1 (5 bases). Germline CDR1 is MNHNS and CDR2 is SASEGT. Trimming stripped 1 base from V and 6 bases from J, with 18 bases between. The CDR3 is 16 amino acids. The CDR3 DNA is TGTGCCAGCAGTGAAGGGATCAGGGCTTTGAGGCCTGAAGCTTTCTTT. Encoded protein: CASSEGIRALRPEAFF.

The chain combines TRBV5-5 with TRBJ1-1; TRBD1 is a possible D gene (6 bases). Trimming removed 4 bases from V and 1 base from J, with 8 bases in between. The CDR3 sequence is 13 residues long. Germline CDR1 SGHKS, CDR2 YYEKEE (reference sequence). The CDR3 DNA sequence: TGTGCCAGCAGCACACAGGGGAACACTGAAGCTTTCTTT. This codes for CASSTQGNTEAFF.

The chain links TRBV2 to TRBJ1-2; D perhaps matches TRBD1 (5 bases). Between the trimmed V and J ends, which lost 4 bases and 4 bases, there was a span of 13 bases. There are 14 residues in the CDR3. Per the germline V gene, CDR1 is SNHLY and CDR2 is FYNNEI. The CDR3 here is CASSGQRVGYGYTF. The CDR3 DNA reads as TGTGCCAGCAGTGGACAGAGGGTAGGCTATGGCTACACCTTC.

J is TRBJ2-1 and V is TRBV6-5, with D perhaps matching TRBD2 (5 bases). Deletions cut 2 bases from V and 9 bases from J, with 8 bases between. The CDR3 covers 12 residues. From germline, CDR1 is MNHEY and CDR2 SVGAGI. CDR3 sequence (DNA): TGTGCCAGCAGTTACGAGGCGGGTGAGCAGTTCTTC. It codes for CASSYEAGEQFF.

The chain recombines TRBV2 with TRBJ2-5; no reliable D call. The CDR3 spans 11 residues. Deletions cut 6 bases from V and 5 bases from J, with 7 bases between. CDR1 and CDR2 (germline): SNHLY, FYNNEI. This CDR3 is CASSPLETQYF. The CDR3 region has the DNA TGTGCCAGCAGCCCCTTGGAGACCCAGTACTTC.

By share, this clone ranks as large (0.1 to 1%). The chain uses TRBV5-6 and TRBJ2-7, with TRBD2 matching 10 bases. This CDR3 region has 15 residues. Germline V gene sequence: CDR1 SGHDT, CDR2 YYEEEE. The trim removed 5 bases at V and 3 bases at J, leaving 8 bases unmatched. The DNA of the CDR3 is TGTGCCAGCAGTGAACCTGGACTAGCGGTCTACGAGCAGTACTTC. It specifies CASSEPGLAVYEQYF. Supplemented by reference TRBV5-6 and TRBJ2-7, the full variable domain reads DAGVTQSPTHLIKTRGQQVTLRCSPKSGHDTVSWYQQALGQGPQFIFQYYEEEERQRGNFPDRFSGHQFPNYSSELNVNALLLGDSALYLCASSEPGLAVYEQYFGPGTRLTVT.

This clone occurred once. J is TRBJ2-2 and V is TRBV15, with D possibly matching TRBD2 (6 bases). Trimming took 0 bases from V and 5 from J, leaving 7 bases between them. Germline V gene sequence: CDR1 LNHNV, CDR2 YYDKDF (reference sequence). CDR3 length equals 14 residues. The CDR3 region is CATSRDGGTGELFF. CDR3 nucleotide sequence: TGTGCCACCAGCAGAGATGGGGGGACCGGGGAGCTGTTTTTT.

V usage is TRBV4-3 and J usage is TRBJ1-2; tentative D call: TRBD1 (6 bases). Germline V gives CDR1 LGHNA, CDR2 YSLEER. The V end lost 0 bases, the J end lost 7 bases, and 15 bases lay between the germline ends. The length of the CDR3 is 15 residues. CDR3 nucleotide sequence: TGCGCCAGCAGCCAAGACGGGGGGCTACAGCGTGGCTACACCTTC. Amino acid sequence: CASSQDGGLQRGYTF.

The chain has TRBV4-2 and TRBJ2-1, with 10 bases aligning to TRBD2. CDR1 and CDR2 from the germline V gene are LGHNA and YNFKEQ. This CDR3 contains 17 residues. Trimming took 0 bases from V and 4 from J; bases not matched to a gene: 6. CDR3 in DNA: TGTGCCAGCAGCCAAGACTGGAGTAGCGGGGGGTACAATGAGCAGTTCTTC. Translating it yields CASSQDWSSGGYNEQFF.

The J gene is TRBJ1-2, the V gene TRBV5-4, with 9 bases fitting TRBD1. The CDR3 runs to 15 residues. The germline V gene encodes CDR1 SGHNT and CDR2 YYREEE (reference sequence). V was clipped by 4 bases and J by 4 bases; unmatched bases: 8. DNA for the CDR3: TGTGCCAGCAGCAGGACAGGGGACCCTTTCTATGGCTACACCTTC. It encodes CASSRTGDPFYGYTF.

The rearrangement links TRBV6-5 to TRBJ1-1; D uncertain. The CDR3 totals 13 residues. Germline-derived CDR1 and CDR2 are MNHEY and SVGAGI. V dropped 6 bases and J dropped 4 bases, with 12 bases sitting between them. The DNA of the CDR3 is TGTGCCAGCAGGGAGGCAGGAGGCACTGAAGCTTTCTTT. Protein: CASREAGGTEAFF.

This sequence joins TRBV19 and TRBJ2-4; no clear D gene. The CDR3 spans 13 residues. Germline values: CDR1 LNHDA, CDR2 SQIVND (reference sequence). V was cut by 2 bases and J by 2 bases, with 4 bases left in between. The CDR3 is CASSINSKNIQYF. Here the CDR3 DNA reads TGTGCCAGTAGTATAAATTCCAAAAACATTCAGTACTTC. The whole variable domain, remainder taken from reference TRBV19 and TRBJ2-4, is DGGITQSPKYLFRKEGQNVTLSCEQNLNHDAMYWYRQDPGQGLRLIYYSQIVNDFQKGDIAEGYSVSREKKESFPLTVTSAQKNPTAFYLCASSINSKNIQYFGAGTRLSVL.

The chain carries TRBV6-1 and TRBJ1-4; D is uncertain. The V end was cut by 5 bases, the J end by 8 bases, with 12 bases between. CDR3 length: 13 amino acids. The germline V gene encodes CDR1 MNHNS and CDR2 SASEGT. The CDR3 loop reads CASSPREQEKLFF. For the CDR3, the DNA is TGTGCCAGCAGTCCCCGAGAACAAGAAAAACTGTTTTTT.

V gene TRBV7-9 combines with J gene TRBJ1-4; D unclear. The V and J ends lost 4 bases and 3 bases respectively, with 9 bases between them. Per the germline V gene, CDR1 is SEHNR and CDR2 is FQNEAQ (reference sequence). This CDR3 comprises 14 residues. The CDR3 nucleotides are TGTGCCAGCAGCTCCCGGGCAGCTAATGAAAAACTGTTTTTT. It encodes CASSSRAANEKLFF.

This clone appeared a few times. The chain employs TRBV7-9 and TRBJ2-1; 8 positions agree with TRBD2. This CDR3 has 13 amino acids. V was pared by 3 bases and J by 8 bases, with 3 bases of the junction left unmatched. From germline, CDR1 is SEHNR and CDR2 FQNEAQ (reference sequence). CDR3 loop: CASSLSGRDEQFF. The CDR3 region has the DNA TGTGCCAGCAGCTTGAGCGGGAGAGATGAGCAGTTCTTC.

The rearrangement joins TRBV19 to TRBJ2-1, with 7 bases matching TRBD2. This CDR3 has 13 amino acids. The V gene end was trimmed by 4 bases and the J gene end by 7 bases; junction bases not matched to a gene: 4. CDR1 is LNHDA, CDR2 SQIVND, per germline (reference sequence). CDR3 region: CASSKRGGNEQFF. CDR3 in DNA: TGTGCCAGTAGTAAGCGGGGCGGGAATGAGCAGTTCTTC. The whole variable domain, remainder taken from reference TRBV19 and TRBJ2-1, is DGGITQSPKYLFRKEGQNVTLSCEQNLNHDAMYWYRQDPGQGLRLIYYSQIVNDFQKGDIAEGYSVSREKKESFPLTVTSAQKNPTAFYLCASSKRGGNEQFFGPGTRLTVL.

The chain has TRBV12-5 and TRBJ2-7; TRBD2 matches 13 bases. This CDR3 region has 16 residues. Germline lookup yields CDR1 LGHNT and CDR2 FRNRAP. V shed 6 bases, J shed 4 bases, and the junction held 9 bases outside the gene matches. In nucleotides, the CDR3 is TGTGCTAGTGGGGCGACTAGCGGGGGGTTCGTATACGAGCAGTACTTC. It codes for CASGATSGGFVYEQYF.